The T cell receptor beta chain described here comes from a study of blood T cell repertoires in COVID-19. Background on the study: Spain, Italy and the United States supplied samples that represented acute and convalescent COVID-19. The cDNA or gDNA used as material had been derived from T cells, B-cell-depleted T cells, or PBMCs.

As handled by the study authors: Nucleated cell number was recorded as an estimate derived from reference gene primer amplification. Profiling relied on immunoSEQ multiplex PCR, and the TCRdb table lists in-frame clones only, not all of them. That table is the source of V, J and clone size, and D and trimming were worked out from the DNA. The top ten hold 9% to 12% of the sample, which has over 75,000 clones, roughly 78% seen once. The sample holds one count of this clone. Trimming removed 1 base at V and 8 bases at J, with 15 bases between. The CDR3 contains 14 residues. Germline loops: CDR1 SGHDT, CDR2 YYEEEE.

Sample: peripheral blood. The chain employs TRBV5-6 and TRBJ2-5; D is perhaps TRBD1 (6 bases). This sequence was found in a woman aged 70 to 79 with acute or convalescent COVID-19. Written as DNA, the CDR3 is TGTGCCAGCAGCTTGCAAGCAGGGGCCGCCACCCAGTACTTC. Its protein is CASSLQAGAATQYF.